These 14 T cell receptor gamma chains came from one sample sequenced in a study of gamma delta lymphoproliferative disorders and STAT genes. TCRdb reran clone calling via CATT on the multiplex PCR reads. The data show 500 to 700 gamma-chain clones, about 17% seen once. Sequencing used genomic DNA taken from PBMCs of patients and controls. What was sequenced was blood. These receptors were obtained from a human donor in good health.

Comments on this clone: Because the CDR3's place on the DNA is in doubt, the DNA is left out and the CDR3 is given as listed by TCRdb. No call exists for the J gene, whereas the V gene is TRGV2. Germline V gene lookup returns CDR1 EGSNGY and CDR2 YDSYNSKV. Ends included, the CDR3 has 19 residues. CDR3 protein: CATWDGLIIRNSLAVEQHF.

By share of the sample, this clone is large (0.1 to 1%). J is TRGJ1 or TRGJ2 and V is TRGV4. The J gene was not available in TCRdb and was assigned here by matching the DNA to germline segments. The CDR3 is 12 amino acids. Germline V gene sequence: CDR1 EGSTGY, CDR2 YDSYTSSV. V shed 2 bases, J shed 3 bases, and the junction held 1 base outside the gene matches. CDR3 region: CATWDAYYKKLF. The CDR3 nucleotides read TGTGCCACCTGGGATGCTTATTATAAGAAACTCTTT.

This clone was detected only a few times. The gene calls are TRGV3 and TRGJ1 or TRGJ2. Here the J gene came from matching the DNA to germline, since TCRdb omits it. J was trimmed by 10 bases and V by 0 bases; bases with no gene match: 6. Per the germline V gene, CDR1 is VTNTFY and CDR2 is YDVSTARD (reference sequence). The length of the CDR3 is 12 residues. The CDR3 loop reads CATWDRRRKKLF. The CDR3 DNA reads as TGTGCCACCTGGGACAGGCGCCGGAAGAAACTCTTT.

By share, this clone ranks as medium-sized (0.01 to 0.1%). J is TRGJ1 or TRGJ2 and V is TRGV9. TCRdb carries no J gene annotation; the J gene was assigned here by matching the DNA with germline. The CDR3 runs to 12 residues. V lost 3 bases and J lost 7; bases outside the gene matches: 6. Germline lookup yields CDR1 GITISATS and CDR2 ISYDGTV (reference sequence). CDR3: CALWEMRYKKLF. The CDR3 DNA is TGTGCCTTGTGGGAGATGAGGTATAAGAAACTCTTT.

This clone is deemed large. The rearrangement links TRGV4 to TRGJ1 or TRGJ2. As TCRdb names no J gene, one was assigned here on the basis of a DNA match to germline. This CDR3 has 13 amino acids. Germline V CDR1 and CDR2: EGSTGY, YDSYTSSV. V gave up 4 bases and J gave up 0 bases; unmatched junction bases: 3. CDR3 residues: CATWDPNYYKKLF. The CDR3 coding sequence is TGTGCCACCTGGGACCCGAATTATTATAAGAAACTCTTT.

Relative to its sample, this clone is large. The V gene is TRGV10, the J gene TRGJ1 or TRGJ2. No J segment appears in TCRdb, so it was assigned here by matching the sequence to germline. TRGV10 counts as an open reading frame of uncertain function. The length of the CDR3 is 17 residues. V gave up 8 bases and J gave up 3 bases; unmatched junction bases: 20. For the CDR3, the DNA is TGTGCTGCGTGGGATTCTCGATCGGGGGGGACTTATTATAAGAAACTCTTT. Amino acids: CAAWDSRSGGTYYKKLF.

This clone ranks as medium-sized. The chain joins TRGV2 to TRGJ1 or TRGJ2. TCRdb offers no J gene call, so here the DNA was matched to germline to obtain one. Germline CDR1 and CDR2: EGSNGY and YDSYNSKV. This CDR3 spans 14 amino acids. Trimming cost V 1 base and J 2 bases; bases outside gene matches: 5. The CDR3 sequence is CATWDGSYYYKKLF. DNA for the CDR3: TGTGCCACCTGGGACGGATCTTATTATTATAAGAAACTCTTT.

By proportion, this clone is medium-sized. The J gene is TRGJ1 or TRGJ2, the V gene TRGV10. The J gene, not given by TCRdb, was assigned here from a germline match of the nucleotide sequence. TRGV10 is flagged as an ORF with uncertain function. The CDR3 spans 11 residues. Trimming cost V 8 bases and J 12 bases; bases outside gene matches: 11. The chain's CDR3 is CAAWDSSVKLF. CDR3 DNA sequence: TGTGCTGCGTGGGATTCGTCGGTGAAACTCTTT.

Sample share makes this clone large. The chain couples TRGV4 to TRGJ1 or TRGJ2. The J gene is absent in TCRdb and was assigned here via DNA matching to germline. V shed 0 bases, J shed 3 bases, and the junction held 2 bases outside the gene matches. Germline CDR1 reads EGSTGY; CDR2 reads YDSYTSSV. The CDR3 is 13 amino acids. The CDR3 DNA sequence: TGTGCCACCTGGGATGGGCCTTATTATAAGAAACTCTTT. This gives the protein CATWDGPYYKKLF.

By share, this clone counts as large (0.1 to 1%). The chain joins TRGV10 to TRGJP1. TCRdb does not report a J gene; here it was assigned by matching the DNA to germline references. TRGV10 is classed as an ORF, of uncertain function. Trimming removed 8 bases from V and 6 bases from J; junction bases left unmatched: 7. CDR3 size: 13 residues. CDR3 sequence: CAAWDYPGWFKIF. CDR3 coding DNA: TGTGCTGCGTGGGATTATCCTGGTTGGTTCAAGATATTT.

This clone is termed medium-sized (0.01 to 0.1%). The V call is TRGV2, the J call TRGJ1 or TRGJ2. No J gene was available from TCRdb, and it was assigned here by a germline match of the DNA. Germline assignment: CDR1 EGSNGY and CDR2 YDSYNSKV. This CDR3 comprises 13 residues. V shed 0 bases, J shed 6 bases, and the junction held 5 bases outside the gene matches. CDR3 protein: CATWDGPSYKKLF. The CDR3 DNA sequence: TGTGCCACCTGGGACGGGCCTAGTTATAAGAAACTCTTT.

This clone is categorized as medium-sized. This chain connects TRGV9 to TRGJP. Matching the DNA to germline supplied the J gene, which TCRdb does not give. V shed 3 bases, J shed 3 bases, and the junction held 2 bases outside the gene matches. The CDR3 loop spans 16 amino acids. In germline, CDR1 is GITISATS, CDR2 ISYDGTV (reference sequence). CDR3 in DNA: TGTGCCTTGTGGGAGATGCAAGAGTTGGGCAAAAAAATCAAGGTATTT. Its protein is CALWEMQELGKKIKVF.

By proportion, this clone is medium-sized (0.01 to 0.1%). V is TRGV2 and J is TRGJ1 or TRGJ2. TCRdb gives no J gene; it was assigned here by matching the DNA to germline. Germline-derived CDR1 and CDR2 are EGSNGY and YDSYNSKV. The CDR3 is made up of 12 amino acids. V lost 3 bases, J lost 3 bases, and 2 bases stayed unmatched. CDR3 sequence (DNA): TGTGCCACCTGGGACCTTTATTATAAGAAACTCTTT. This encodes CATWDLYYKKLF.

By sample fraction, this clone is large (0.1 to 1%). This chain uses TRGV4 with TRGJ1 or TRGJ2. The J gene, absent from TCRdb, was called here by matching the DNA to germline. The CDR3 has 12 amino acids. CDR1 EGSTGY and CDR2 YDSYTSSV come from the germline V gene. J was trimmed by 7 bases and V by 0 bases; bases with no gene match: 3. CDR3 residues: CATWDGQYKKLF. CDR3 DNA: TGTGCCACCTGGGATGGGCAATATAAGAAACTCTTT.